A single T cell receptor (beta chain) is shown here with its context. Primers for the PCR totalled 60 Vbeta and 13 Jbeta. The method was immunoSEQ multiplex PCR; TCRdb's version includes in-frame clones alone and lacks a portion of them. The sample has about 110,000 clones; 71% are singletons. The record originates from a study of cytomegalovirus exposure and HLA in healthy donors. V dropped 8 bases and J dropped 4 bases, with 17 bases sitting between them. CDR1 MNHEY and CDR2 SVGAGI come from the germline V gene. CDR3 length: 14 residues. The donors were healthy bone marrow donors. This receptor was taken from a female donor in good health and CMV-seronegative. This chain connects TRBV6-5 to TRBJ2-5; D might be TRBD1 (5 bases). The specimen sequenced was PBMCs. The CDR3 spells CASRPSGFRETQYF. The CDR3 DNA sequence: TGTGCCAGCCGACCCTCAGGGTTCCGAGAGACCCAGTACTTC.